This is a list of T cell receptor beta chains from one sample in a study of T-cell memory formation after mild COVID-19. TCRdb reanalysed the 5' RACE reads using MiXCR and keeps one entry per CDR3 protein. The sample holds 250,000 or so distinct CDR3 sequences, roughly 18% seen once. Material for sequencing was PBMCs or a T cell subset sorted from them (not recorded which). The receptor source for this set is a man aged 18 to 30 who had mild COVID-19 (a few samples of this study predate the infection). Cell type and time point are not known. CDR3s include the opening cysteine and the closing phenylalanine or tryptophan. Each record gives: clone size, V gene, J gene, D gene, CDR3 protein, CDR3 DNA. A D gene is named only where the DNA matches it firmly. The size field is filled for only some rows; it gives once, few, many or a size class.

clone_size: -; v_call: TRBV5-6; j_call: TRBJ1-1; d_call: -; cdr3_aa: CASSTREVAAEAFF; cdr3_nt: TGTGCCAGCAGCACAAGGGAGGTTGCAGCTGAAGCTTTCTTT
clone_size: many; v_call: TRBV7-9; j_call: TRBJ2-3; d_call: -; cdr3_aa: CASSFSGDTDTQYF; cdr3_nt: TGTGCCAGCAGCTTTTCAGGGGACACAGATACGCAGTATTTT
clone_size: few; v_call: TRBV7-9; j_call: TRBJ2-5; d_call: -; cdr3_aa: CASSPRGAAQETQYF; cdr3_nt: TGTGCCAGCAGCCCCAGAGGGGCAGCCCAAGAGACCCAGTACTTC
clone_size: -; v_call: TRBV9; j_call: TRBJ1-2; d_call: TRBD1; cdr3_aa: CASSVAETGENYGYTF; cdr3_nt: TGTGCCAGCAGCGTAGCTGAGACAGGGGAAAACTATGGCTACACCTTC
clone_size: -; v_call: TRBV7-9; j_call: TRBJ2-7; d_call: -; cdr3_aa: CASSFGAGRSWEQYF; cdr3_nt: TGTGCCAGCAGCTTCGGGGCAGGACGAAGCTGGGAGCAGTACTTC
clone_size: -; v_call: TRBV11-2; j_call: TRBJ2-7; d_call: -; cdr3_aa: CASSHLANQYF; cdr3_nt: TGTGCCAGCAGCCATTTAGCGAACCAGTACTTC
clone_size: once; v_call: TRBV2; j_call: TRBJ2-2; d_call: -; cdr3_aa: CASTVGPWGELFF; cdr3_nt: TGTGCCAGCACAGTGGGGCCCTGGGGGGAGCTGTTTTTT
clone_size: -; v_call: TRBV4-1; j_call: TRBJ2-1; d_call: TRBD2; cdr3_aa: CASSLSTVGLSGGDEQFF; cdr3_nt: TGCGCCAGCAGCCTATCGACGGTGGGACTAAGCGGGGGCGATGAGCAGTTCTTC
clone_size: few; v_call: TRBV20-1; j_call: TRBJ1-2; d_call: -; cdr3_aa: CSARVLRGAHGYTF; cdr3_nt: TGCAGTGCTAGAGTACTACGGGGGGCGCATGGCTACACCTTC
clone_size: few; v_call: TRBV4-3; j_call: TRBJ2-7; d_call: -; cdr3_aa: CASSQARGLSYEQYF; cdr3_nt: TGCGCCAGCAGCCAAGCTCGGGGGCTATCCTACGAGCAGTACTTC
clone_size: few; v_call: TRBV6-5; j_call: TRBJ1-1; d_call: -; cdr3_aa: CASREIRNTEAFF; cdr3_nt: TGTGCCAGCAGGGAGATCAGGAACACTGAAGCTTTCTTT
clone_size: -; v_call: TRBV18; j_call: TRBJ1-2; d_call: -; cdr3_aa: CASSPPDGGRLNGYTF; cdr3_nt: TGTGCCAGCTCACCACCGGATGGGGGGCGCTTGAATGGCTACACCTTC
clone_size: few; v_call: TRBV5-1; j_call: TRBJ2-5; d_call: -; cdr3_aa: CASSLGEGETQYF; cdr3_nt: TGCGCCAGCAGCTTGGGGGAAGGGGAGACCCAGTACTTC
clone_size: many; v_call: TRBV7-2; j_call: TRBJ1-6; d_call: -; cdr3_aa: CASSLALWGSYNSPLHF; cdr3_nt: TGTGCCAGCAGCTTAGCGCTTTGGGGCTCCTATAATTCACCCCTCCACTTT
clone_size: -; v_call: TRBV18; j_call: TRBJ1-1; d_call: -; cdr3_aa: CASSPSTGIGGAQAFF; cdr3_nt: TGTGCCAGCTCACCTTCAACAGGGATTGGCGGCGCCCAAGCTTTCTTT
clone_size: few; v_call: TRBV4-3; j_call: TRBJ1-2; d_call: TRBD1; cdr3_aa: CASSHPGTGGGGYTF; cdr3_nt: TGCGCCAGCAGCCATCCAGGGACAGGGGGCGGTGGCTACACCTTC
clone_size: -; v_call: TRBV4-3; j_call: TRBJ2-6; d_call: TRBD1; cdr3_aa: CASRSGTGNSGANVLTF; cdr3_nt: TGCGCCAGCAGGTCCGGGACAGGGAATTCTGGGGCCAACGTCCTGACTTTC